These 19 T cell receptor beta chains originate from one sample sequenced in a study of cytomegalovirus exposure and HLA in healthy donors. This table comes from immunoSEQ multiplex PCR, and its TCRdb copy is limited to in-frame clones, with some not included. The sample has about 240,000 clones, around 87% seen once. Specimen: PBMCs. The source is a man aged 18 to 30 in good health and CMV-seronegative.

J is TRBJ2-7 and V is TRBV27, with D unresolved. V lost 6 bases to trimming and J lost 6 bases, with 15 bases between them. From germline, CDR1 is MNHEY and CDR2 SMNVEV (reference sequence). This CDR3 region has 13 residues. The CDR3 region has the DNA TGTGCCAGCAGCCCCCTCAATTACGGCGAGCAGTACTTC. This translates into CASSPLNYGEQYF.

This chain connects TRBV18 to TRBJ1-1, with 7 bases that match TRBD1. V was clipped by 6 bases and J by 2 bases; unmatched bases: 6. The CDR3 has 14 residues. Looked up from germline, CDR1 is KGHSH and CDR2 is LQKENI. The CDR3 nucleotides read TGTGCCAGCTCGCCGGGACAGTTAAACACTGAAGCTTTCTTT. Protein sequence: CASSPGQLNTEAFF.

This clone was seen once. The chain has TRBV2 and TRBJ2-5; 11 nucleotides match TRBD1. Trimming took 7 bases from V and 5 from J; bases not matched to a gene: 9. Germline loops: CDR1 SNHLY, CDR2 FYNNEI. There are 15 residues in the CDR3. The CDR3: CASNIPGQGGETQYF. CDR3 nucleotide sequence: TGTGCCAGCAATATACCGGGACAGGGGGGCGAGACCCAGTACTTC.

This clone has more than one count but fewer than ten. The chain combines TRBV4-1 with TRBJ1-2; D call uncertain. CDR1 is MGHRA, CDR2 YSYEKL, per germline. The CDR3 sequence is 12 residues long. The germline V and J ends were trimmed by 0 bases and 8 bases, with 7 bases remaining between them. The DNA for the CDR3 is TGCGCCAGCAGCCAAGATACTGTGGGCTACACCTTC. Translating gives CASSQDTVGYTF.

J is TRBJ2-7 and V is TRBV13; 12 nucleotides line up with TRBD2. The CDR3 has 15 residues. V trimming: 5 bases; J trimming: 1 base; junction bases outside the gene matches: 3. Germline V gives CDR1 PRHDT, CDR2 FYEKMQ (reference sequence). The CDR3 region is CASSQTSGGSYEQYF. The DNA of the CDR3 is TGTGCCAGCAGCCAAACTAGCGGGGGGTCCTACGAGCAGTACTTC.

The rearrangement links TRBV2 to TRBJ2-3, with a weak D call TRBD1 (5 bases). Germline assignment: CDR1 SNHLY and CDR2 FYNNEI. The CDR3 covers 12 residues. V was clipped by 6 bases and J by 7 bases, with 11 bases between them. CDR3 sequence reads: CASRQTENTQYF. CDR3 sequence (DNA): TGTGCCAGCAGACAGACAGAGAATACGCAGTATTTT.

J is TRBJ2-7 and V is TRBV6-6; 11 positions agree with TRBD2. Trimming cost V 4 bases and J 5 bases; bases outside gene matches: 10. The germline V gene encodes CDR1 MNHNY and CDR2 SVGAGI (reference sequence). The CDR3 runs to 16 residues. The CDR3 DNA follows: TGTGCCAGCAGTTCAAATCGACTAGCGGGGTATAACGAGCAGTACTTC. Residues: CASSSNRLAGYNEQYF.

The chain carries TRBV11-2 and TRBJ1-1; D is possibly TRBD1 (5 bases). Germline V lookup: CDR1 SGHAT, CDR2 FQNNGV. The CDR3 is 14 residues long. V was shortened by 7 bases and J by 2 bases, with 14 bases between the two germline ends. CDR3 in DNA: TGTGCCAGCACTCCACCCAGGGATAACACTGAAGCTTTCTTT. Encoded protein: CASTPPRDNTEAFF.

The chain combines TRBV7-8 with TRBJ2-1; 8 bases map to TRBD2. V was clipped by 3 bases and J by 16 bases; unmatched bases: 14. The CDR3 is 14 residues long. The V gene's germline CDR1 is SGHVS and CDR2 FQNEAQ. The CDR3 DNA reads TGTGCCAGCAGCTTCGGGACTAGTCTTGAGGGGCAATTCTTC. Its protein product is CASSFGTSLEGQFF.

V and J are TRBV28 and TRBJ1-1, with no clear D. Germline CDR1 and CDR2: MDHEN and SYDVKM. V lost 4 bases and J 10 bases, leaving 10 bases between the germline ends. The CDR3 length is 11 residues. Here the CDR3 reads CASSSNRRAFF. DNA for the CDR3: TGTGCCAGCAGTTCCAACCGTAGAGCTTTCTTT.

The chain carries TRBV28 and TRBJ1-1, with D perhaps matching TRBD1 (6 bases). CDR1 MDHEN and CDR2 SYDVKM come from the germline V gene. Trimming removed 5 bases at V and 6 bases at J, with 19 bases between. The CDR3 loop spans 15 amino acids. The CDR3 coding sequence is TGTGCCAGCAGTCCAGGGGACCGCCGGGGGGCTGAAGCTTTCTTT. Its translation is CASSPGDRRGAEAFF.

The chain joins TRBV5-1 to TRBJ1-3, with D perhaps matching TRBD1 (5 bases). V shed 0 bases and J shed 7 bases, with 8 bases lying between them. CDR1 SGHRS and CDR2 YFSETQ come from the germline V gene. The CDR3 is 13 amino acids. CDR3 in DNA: TGCGCCAGCAGCTTGGGGGGGACTAACACCATATATTTT. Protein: CASSLGGTNTIYF.

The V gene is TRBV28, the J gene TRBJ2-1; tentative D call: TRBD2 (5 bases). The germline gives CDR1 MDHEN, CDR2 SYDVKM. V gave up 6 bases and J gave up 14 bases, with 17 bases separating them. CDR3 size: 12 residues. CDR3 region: CASRAPRDPEFF. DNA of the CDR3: TGTGCCAGCAGGGCCCCTCGGGATCCGGAGTTCTTC. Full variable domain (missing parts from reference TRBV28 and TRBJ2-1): DVKVTQSSRYLVKRTGEKVFLECVQDMDHENMFWYRQDPGLGLRLIYFSYDVKMKEKGDIPEGYSVSREKKERFSLILESASTNQTSMYLCASRAPRDPEFFGPGTRLTVL.

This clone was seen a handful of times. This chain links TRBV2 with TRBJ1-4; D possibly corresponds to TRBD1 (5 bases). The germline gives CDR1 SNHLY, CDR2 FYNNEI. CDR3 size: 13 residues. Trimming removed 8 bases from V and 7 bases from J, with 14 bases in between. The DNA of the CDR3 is TGTGCCAGCGTTCAGGGTGTGGGTGAAAAACTGTTTTTT. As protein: CASVQGVGEKLFF.

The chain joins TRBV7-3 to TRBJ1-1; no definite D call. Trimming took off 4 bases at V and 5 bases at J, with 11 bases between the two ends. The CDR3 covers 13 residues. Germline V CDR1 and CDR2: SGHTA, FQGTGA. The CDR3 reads CASSSQERTEAFF. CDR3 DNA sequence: TGTGCCAGCAGCTCCCAGGAAAGAACTGAAGCTTTCTTT.

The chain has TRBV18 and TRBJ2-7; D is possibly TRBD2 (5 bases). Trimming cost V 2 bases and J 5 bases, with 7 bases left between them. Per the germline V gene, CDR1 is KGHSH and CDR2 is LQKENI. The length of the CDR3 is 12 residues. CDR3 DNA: TGTGCCAGCTCACCATCGGGAAACGAGCAGTACTTC. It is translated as CASSPSGNEQYF.

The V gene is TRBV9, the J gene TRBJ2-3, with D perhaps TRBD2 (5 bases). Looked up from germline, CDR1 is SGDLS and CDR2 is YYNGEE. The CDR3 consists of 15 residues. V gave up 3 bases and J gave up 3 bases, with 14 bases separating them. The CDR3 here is CASSGGGGLTDTQYF. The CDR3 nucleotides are TGTGCCAGCAGCGGGGGTGGCGGACTTACAGATACGCAGTATTTT.

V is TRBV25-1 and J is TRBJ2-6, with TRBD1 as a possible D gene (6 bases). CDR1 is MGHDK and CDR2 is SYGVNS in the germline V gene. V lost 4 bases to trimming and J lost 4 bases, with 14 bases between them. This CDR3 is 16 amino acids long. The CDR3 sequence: CASSAHTGSGANVLTF. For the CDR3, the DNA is TGTGCCAGCAGTGCACATACAGGGTCCGGGGCCAACGTCCTGACTTTC.

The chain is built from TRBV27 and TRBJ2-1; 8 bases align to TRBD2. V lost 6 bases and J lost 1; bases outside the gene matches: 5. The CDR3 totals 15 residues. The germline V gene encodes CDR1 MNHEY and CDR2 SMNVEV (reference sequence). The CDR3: CASRAGGPSYNEQFF. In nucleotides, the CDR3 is TGTGCCAGCAGGGCGGGGGGCCCTTCCTACAATGAGCAGTTCTTC.